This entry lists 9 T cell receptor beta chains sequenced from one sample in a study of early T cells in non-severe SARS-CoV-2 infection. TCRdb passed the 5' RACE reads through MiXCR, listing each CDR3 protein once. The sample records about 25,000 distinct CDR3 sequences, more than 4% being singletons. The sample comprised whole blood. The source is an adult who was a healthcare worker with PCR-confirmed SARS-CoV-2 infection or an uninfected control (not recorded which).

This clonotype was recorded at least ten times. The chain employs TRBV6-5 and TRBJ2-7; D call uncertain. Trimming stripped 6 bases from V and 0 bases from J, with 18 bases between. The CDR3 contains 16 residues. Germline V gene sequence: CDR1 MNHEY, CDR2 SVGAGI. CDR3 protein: CASSPTHSRSSYEQYF. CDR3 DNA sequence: TGTGCCAGCAGCCCAACCCACTCCAGAAGCTCCTACGAGCAGTACTTC.

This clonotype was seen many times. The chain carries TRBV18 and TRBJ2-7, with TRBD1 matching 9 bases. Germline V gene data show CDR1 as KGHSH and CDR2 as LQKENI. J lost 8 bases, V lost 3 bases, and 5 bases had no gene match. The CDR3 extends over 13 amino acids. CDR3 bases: TGTGCCAGCTCACCGAGGACAGGGGATCAGCAGTACTTC. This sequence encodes CASSPRTGDQQYF.

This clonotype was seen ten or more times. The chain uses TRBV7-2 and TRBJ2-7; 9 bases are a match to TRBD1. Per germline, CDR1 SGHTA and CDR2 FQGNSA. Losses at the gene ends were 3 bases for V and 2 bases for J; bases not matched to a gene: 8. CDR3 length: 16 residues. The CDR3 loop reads CASSFAGTGTPYEQYF. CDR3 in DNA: TGTGCCAGCAGCTTCGCCGGGACAGGGACCCCCTACGAGCAGTACTTC. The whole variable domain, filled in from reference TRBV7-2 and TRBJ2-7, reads GAGVSQSPSNKVTEKGKDVELRCDPISGHTALYWYRQSLGQGLEFLIYFQGNSAPDKSGLPSDRFSAERTGGSVSTLTIQRTQQEDSAVYLCASSFAGTGTPYEQYFGPGTRLTVT.

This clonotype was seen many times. CDR3 sequence reads: CASSPGWNEQFF. The CDR3 nucleotides are TGTGCCAGCAGCCCGGGATGGAATGAGCAGTTCTTC. This chain links TRBV5-6 with TRBJ2-1, with D tentatively TRBD2 (5 bases). Trimming shortened V by 4 bases and J by 7 bases, and 9 bases separated the two germline ends. The germline V gene has CDR1 SGHDT and CDR2 YYEEEE. The CDR3 consists of 12 residues.

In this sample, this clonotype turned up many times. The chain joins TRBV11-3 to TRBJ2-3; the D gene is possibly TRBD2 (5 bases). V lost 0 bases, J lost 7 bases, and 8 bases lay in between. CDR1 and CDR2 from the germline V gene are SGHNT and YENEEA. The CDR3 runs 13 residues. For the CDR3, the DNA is TGTGCCAGCAGCTTAGATAGGAGGTATACGCAGTATTTT. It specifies CASSLDRRYTQYF.

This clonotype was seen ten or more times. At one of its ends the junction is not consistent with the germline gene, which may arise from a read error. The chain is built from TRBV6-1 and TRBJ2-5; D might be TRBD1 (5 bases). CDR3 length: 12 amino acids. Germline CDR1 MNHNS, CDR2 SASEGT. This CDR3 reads CASSELQGARYF. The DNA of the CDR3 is TGTGCCAGCAGCGAACTCCAGGGTGCTCGCTATTTC.

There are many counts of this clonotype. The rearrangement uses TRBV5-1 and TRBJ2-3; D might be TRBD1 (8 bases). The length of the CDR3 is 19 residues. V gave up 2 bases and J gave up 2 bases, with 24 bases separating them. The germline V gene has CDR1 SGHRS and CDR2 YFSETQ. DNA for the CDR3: TGCGCCAGCAGCTTTCACCGGACAGGGACGGGAGGATCCACAGATACGCAGTATTTT. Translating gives CASSFHRTGTGGSTDTQYF. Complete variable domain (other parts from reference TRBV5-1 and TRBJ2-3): KAGVTQTPRYLIKTRGQQVTLSCSPISGHRSVSWYQQTPGQGLQFLFEYFSETQRNKGNFPGRFSGRQFSNSRSEMNVSTLELGDSALYLCASSFHRTGTGGSTDTQYFGPGTRLTVL.

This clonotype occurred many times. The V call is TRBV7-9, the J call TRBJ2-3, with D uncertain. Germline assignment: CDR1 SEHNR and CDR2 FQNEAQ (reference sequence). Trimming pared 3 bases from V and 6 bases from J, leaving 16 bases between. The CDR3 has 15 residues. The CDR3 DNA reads TGTGCCAGCAGCTTTACGCTGCGTTTTGTGGATACGCAGTATTTT. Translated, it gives CASSFTLRFVDTQYF.

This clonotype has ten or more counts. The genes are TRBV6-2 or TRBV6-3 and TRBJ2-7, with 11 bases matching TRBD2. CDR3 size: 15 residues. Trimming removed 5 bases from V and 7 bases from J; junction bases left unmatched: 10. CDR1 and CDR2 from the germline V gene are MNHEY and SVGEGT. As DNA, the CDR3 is TGTGCCAGCAGTCGGTCTACTAGCGGGAGTGTTGAGCAGTACTTC. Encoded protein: CASSRSTSGSVEQYF.